This TCR beta chain came from a study of shared clonotypes between healthy human individuals. This clone was detected many times. The method was immunoSEQ multiplex PCR; TCRdb's version includes in-frame clones alone and lacks a portion of them. The sample records 110,000 or so clones, approximately 70% being singletons. The germline V and J ends were trimmed by 2 bases and 3 bases, with 4 bases remaining between them. CDR1 is MNHNY and CDR2 is SVGAGI in the germline V gene (reference sequence). The CDR3 is made up of 13 amino acids. The chain is built from TRBV6-6 and TRBJ2-2; D not resolved. This clonotype was obtained from a woman in her 30s in good health. Sample: memory CD8+ T cells sorted from blood. Regarding subset: CD45RO+ cells pooled with CCR7-negative TemRA cells. The CDR3 DNA sequence: TGTGCCAGCAGTTACCTTGACACCGGGGAGCTGTTTTTT. Translation gives CASSYLDTGELFF.